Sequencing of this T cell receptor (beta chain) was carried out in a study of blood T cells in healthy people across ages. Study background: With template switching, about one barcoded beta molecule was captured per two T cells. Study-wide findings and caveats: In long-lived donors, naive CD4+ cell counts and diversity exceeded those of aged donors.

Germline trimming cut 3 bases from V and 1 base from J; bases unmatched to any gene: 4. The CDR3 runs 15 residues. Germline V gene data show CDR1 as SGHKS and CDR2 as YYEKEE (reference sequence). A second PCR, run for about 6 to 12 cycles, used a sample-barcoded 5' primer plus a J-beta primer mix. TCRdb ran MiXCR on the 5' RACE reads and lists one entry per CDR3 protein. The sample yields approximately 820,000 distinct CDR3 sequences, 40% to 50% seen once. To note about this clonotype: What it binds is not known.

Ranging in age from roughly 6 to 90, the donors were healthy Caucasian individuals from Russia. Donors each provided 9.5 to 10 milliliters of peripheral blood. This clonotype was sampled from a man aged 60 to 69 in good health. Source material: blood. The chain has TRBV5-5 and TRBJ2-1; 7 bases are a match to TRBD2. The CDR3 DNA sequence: TGTGCCAGCAGCTGGGAGGGACTTTCCTACAATGAGCAGTTCTTC. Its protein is CASSWEGLSYNEQFF.